These 11 T cell receptor beta chains were all obtained from the same sample, sequenced in a study of T cells after yellow fever vaccination. One entry per CDR3 protein, called by TCRdb with MiXCR from the 5' RACE reads. The sample lists around 300,000 distinct CDR3 sequences; 3.5% to 5% were seen once. The sample here was PBMCs, taken 15 days after the yellow fever booster vaccination. These receptors all come from a man aged 18 to 35 who received the YFV17D yellow fever vaccine.

The chain couples TRBV18 to TRBJ1-4; 9 bases agree with TRBD1. The CDR3 runs to 15 residues. The trim removed 4 bases at V and 8 bases at J, leaving 8 bases unmatched. Germline loops: CDR1 KGHSH, CDR2 LQKENI. CDR3 DNA: TGTGCCAGCTCACGCACACGGACAGGGGCCGAAAAACTGTTTTTT. Its protein product is CASSRTRTGAEKLFF.

This clonotype was observed many times. The chain recombines TRBV12-3 or TRBV12-4 with TRBJ1-1, with D unresolved. The germline V and J ends were trimmed by 2 bases and 11 bases, with 18 bases remaining between them. The CDR3 is 14 residues long. The CDR3 nucleotides read TGTGCCAGCAGTTTACCCCCCCAGGAGATATTTGCTTTCTTT. Translation gives CASSLPPQEIFAFF.

This clonotype was recorded many times. The chain has TRBV4-3 and TRBJ1-1; D gene uncertain. CDR3 length: 15 amino acids. In germline, CDR1 is LGHNA, CDR2 YSLEER. The V gene lost 4 bases and the J gene lost 1 base, with 13 bases spanning the gap. Here the CDR3 DNA reads TGCGCCAGCAGCCGTCGGACCGCCAAGAACACTGAAGCTTTCTTT. It encodes CASSRRTAKNTEAFF.

The table lists this clonotype with many counts. The chain employs TRBV7-2 and TRBJ2-3; 7 bases agree with TRBD2. Germline values: CDR1 SGHTA, CDR2 FQGNSA. The trim removed 4 bases at V and 0 bases at J, leaving 13 bases unmatched. CDR3 size: 18 residues. The CDR3 nucleotides read TGTGCCAGCAGCTGGGGGGTAGCGGGTAGCACTAGCACAGATACGCAGTATTTT. Amino acid sequence: CASSWGVAGSTSTDTQYF.

This clonotype was picked up a small number of times. This chain joins TRBV6-1 and TRBJ1-2; maybe TRBD1 (5 bases). The V and J ends lost 10 bases and 2 bases respectively, with 11 bases between them. The CDR3 is made up of 12 amino acids. Germline V gene data show CDR1 as MNHNS and CDR2 as SASEGT. The CDR3 region has the DNA TGTGCCACCTCGGGACCCAACTATGGCTACACCTTC. Translated, it gives CATSGPNYGYTF.

This clonotype came up a few times. CDR3 DNA: TGTGCCAGCAGGAAGGGACTAGTCACAGATACGCAGTATTTT. Translation gives CASRKGLVTDTQYF. The chain recombines TRBV7-2 with TRBJ2-3; 8 bases agree with TRBD2. The CDR3 contains 14 residues. Per the germline V gene, CDR1 is SGHTA and CDR2 is FQGNSA. V lost 6 bases and J lost 2; bases outside the gene matches: 4.

This clonotype was detected many times. This chain connects TRBV27 to TRBJ2-3, with TRBD2 matching 7 bases. V lost 3 bases, J lost 4 bases, and 7 bases stayed unmatched. Germline CDR1 is MNHEY and CDR2 is SMNVEV (reference sequence). The CDR3 has 15 residues. CDR3 protein: CASSLIGGGPDTQYF. CDR3 nucleotide sequence: TGTGCCAGCAGTTTGATAGGCGGGGGACCAGATACGCAGTATTTT.

Ten or more counts support this clonotype. The J gene is TRBJ1-2, the V gene TRBV19; D is ambiguous. Trimming cost V 5 bases and J 4 bases, with 8 bases left between them. In germline, CDR1 is LNHDA, CDR2 SQIVND (reference sequence). The CDR3 runs to 12 residues. This chain's CDR3 is CASSPEAYGYTF. Here the CDR3 DNA reads TGTGCCAGTAGTCCAGAAGCCTATGGCTACACCTTC. Variable domain in full (rest from reference TRBV19 and TRBJ1-2): DGGITQSPKYLFRKEGQNVTLSCEQNLNHDAMYWYRQDPGQGLRLIYYSQIVNDFQKGDIAEGYSVSREKKESFPLTVTSAQKNPTAFYLCASSPEAYGYTFGSGTRLTVV.

This clonotype was seen many times. The rearrangement links TRBV5-1 to TRBJ2-7; 9 bases line up with TRBD1. Trimming removed 7 bases from V and 5 bases from J; junction bases left unmatched: 10. Germline V lookup: CDR1 SGHRS, CDR2 YFSETQ. The CDR3 is made up of 14 amino acids. As DNA, the CDR3 is TGCGCCAGCTCCCGCCGGGACAGGGCCCACGAGCAGTACTTC. Translating it yields CASSRRDRAHEQYF.

Many counts were recorded for this clonotype. This chain joins TRBV7-2 and TRBJ2-3; the D gene is possibly TRBD1 (6 bases). V shed 5 bases and J shed 1 base, with 19 bases lying between them. The CDR3 spans 17 residues. Germline assignment: CDR1 SGHTA and CDR2 FQGNSA. The DNA of the CDR3 is TGTGCCAGCAGCCAGGGGCCCGTGGGTTCAGGCACAGATACGCAGTATTTT. It is translated as CASSQGPVGSGTDTQYF.

This clonotype was recorded a few times. The genes are TRBV5-4 and TRBJ1-1; 8 bases line up with TRBD1. Germline CDR1 and CDR2: SGHNT and YYREEE (reference sequence). Trimming cost V 4 bases and J 3 bases; bases outside gene matches: 5. This CDR3 has 14 residues. The CDR3 spells CASSRLDRDTEAFF. In DNA, the CDR3 is TGTGCCAGCAGCCGGTTGGACAGGGACACTGAAGCTTTCTTT.